A selection of T cell receptor beta chains follows, all from one sample in a study of blood T cell repertoires in COVID-19. This table comes from immunoSEQ multiplex PCR, and its TCRdb copy is limited to in-frame clones, with some not included. The sample includes under 300,000 clones, about nine tenths of them seen just once. Sample: peripheral blood. All receptors derive from a man aged 30 to 39 with COVID-19, enrolled during active disease. Each CDR3 is given without its conserved first and last residue.

CDR3aa: ASSQDWPGGPSTDTQY
v_gene: TRBV4-1
j_gene: TRBJ2-3

CDR3aa: ASSRSSYNEQF
v_gene: TRBV6-5
j_gene: TRBJ2-1

CDR3aa: ASSEFLAGGPVTDTQY
v_gene: TRBV10-1
j_gene: TRBJ2-3

CDR3aa: ASSQGGAIRTEKLF
v_gene: TRBV4-2
j_gene: TRBJ1-4

CDR3aa: ASKLAGGVTDTQY
v_gene: TRBV19
j_gene: TRBJ2-3

CDR3aa: ATSRDRGQETQY
v_gene: TRBV15
j_gene: TRBJ2-5

CDR3aa: ASSIQGADYGYT
v_gene: TRBV19
j_gene: TRBJ1-2

CDR3aa: AWKQGPNTEAF
v_gene: TRBV30
j_gene: TRBJ1-1

CDR3aa: ASSQPAGESAQPQH
v_gene: TRBV4-2
j_gene: TRBJ1-5

CDR3aa: ASSLEDRPQETQY
v_gene: TRBV5-1
j_gene: TRBJ2-5